The subject of this entry is one TCR beta chain. Its antigen is not identified. These data come from a study of cytomegalovirus exposure and HLA in healthy donors. PCR was performed using 60 Vbeta and 13 Jbeta primers. Assay used: immunoSEQ multiplex PCR; TCRdb lists only in-frame clones, some missing. The sample has under 150,000 clones; 70% to 85% are singletons. Study-level findings and limits: A further, later analysis showed that HLA-associated TCR beta chains (compared with equally common others) were more clonally expanded. A later analysis revealed that TCR association rates differed between HLA loci, peaking at DRB1 and bottoming out at HLA-C. Later analysis identified several of the most significant clusters that appeared linked to common viral pathogens.

The CDR3 runs 14 residues. Germline CDR1 and CDR2: LNHDA and SQIVND (reference sequence). V trimming: 7 bases; J trimming: 0 bases; junction bases outside the gene matches: 5. What was sequenced was PBMCs. The clonotype originates from a boy younger than 10 in good health and CMV-seronegative. V and J are TRBV19 and TRBJ1-1; 7 bases agree with TRBD1. The chain's CDR3 is CASNRGWMNTEAFF. Here the CDR3 DNA reads TGTGCCAGTAACAGGGGCTGGATGAACACTGAAGCTTTCTTT.